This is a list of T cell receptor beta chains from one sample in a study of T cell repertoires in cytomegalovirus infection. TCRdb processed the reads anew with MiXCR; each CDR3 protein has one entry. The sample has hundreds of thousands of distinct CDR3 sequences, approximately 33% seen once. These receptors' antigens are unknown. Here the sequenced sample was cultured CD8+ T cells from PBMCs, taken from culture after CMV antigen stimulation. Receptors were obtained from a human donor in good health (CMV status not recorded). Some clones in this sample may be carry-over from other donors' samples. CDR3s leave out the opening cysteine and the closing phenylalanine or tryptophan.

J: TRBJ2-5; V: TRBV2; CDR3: ASSALAGTVMETQY
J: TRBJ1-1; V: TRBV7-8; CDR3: ASSLASGANTEAF
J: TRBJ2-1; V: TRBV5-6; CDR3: ASSLLGTDKNEQF
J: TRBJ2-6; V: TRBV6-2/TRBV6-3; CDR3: ATDSGANVLT
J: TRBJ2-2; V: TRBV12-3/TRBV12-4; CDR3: ANREGVGSGELF
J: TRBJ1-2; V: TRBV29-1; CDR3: SVEDQSGNYGYT
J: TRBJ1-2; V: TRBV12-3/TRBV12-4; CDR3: ATRGHYGYT
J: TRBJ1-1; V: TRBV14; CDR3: ASSQLVGPPEAF
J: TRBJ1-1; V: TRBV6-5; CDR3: ASSYRADLLEAF
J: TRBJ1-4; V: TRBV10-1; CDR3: ASSALPLGLQGANEKLF
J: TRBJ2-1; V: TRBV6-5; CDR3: ASSYRPPGTGGPQEQF
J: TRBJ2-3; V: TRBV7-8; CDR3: ASSLEARGDTQY
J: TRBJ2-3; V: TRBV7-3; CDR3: ASSLTGGAYDTQY
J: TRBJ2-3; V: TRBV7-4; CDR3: ASSLEPPGATDTQY
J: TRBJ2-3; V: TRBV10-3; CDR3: AISEGVEKNTDTQY
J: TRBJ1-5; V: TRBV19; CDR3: VSSQRQGGNQPQH
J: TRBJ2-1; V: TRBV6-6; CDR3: ASNNNEQF
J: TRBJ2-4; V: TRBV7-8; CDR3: ASSSRAGEDIQY
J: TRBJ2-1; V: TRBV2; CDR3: ASSPTGGEAYNEQF
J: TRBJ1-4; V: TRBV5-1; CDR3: ASSLGSENEKLF
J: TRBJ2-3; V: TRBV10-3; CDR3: AISEIGPSPRTQY
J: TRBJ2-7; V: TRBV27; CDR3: ASSLSRTASSYEQY
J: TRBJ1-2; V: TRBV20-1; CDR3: SASEGVYGYT
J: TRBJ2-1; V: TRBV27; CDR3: ASSLVAGESNEQF
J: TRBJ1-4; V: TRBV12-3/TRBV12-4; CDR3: ASSFGTGEKLF
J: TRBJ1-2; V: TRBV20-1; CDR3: SARDSRASRYGYT
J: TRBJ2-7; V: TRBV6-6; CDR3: ASSYSAMNYEQY
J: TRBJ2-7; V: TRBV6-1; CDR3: ASSEPLTGNYEQY
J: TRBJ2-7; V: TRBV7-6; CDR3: ASSPRTTLGQGPNEQY
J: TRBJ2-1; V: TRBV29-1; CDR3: SVEVGGWQFTNEQF
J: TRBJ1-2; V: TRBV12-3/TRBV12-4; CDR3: ASSSGTLKDYT
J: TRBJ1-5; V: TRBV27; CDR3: ASSGGSSQPQH
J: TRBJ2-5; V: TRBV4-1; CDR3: ASSQDNGETQY